This is a list of T cell receptor beta chains from one sample in a study of shared clonotypes between healthy human individuals. TCRdb's table, derived via immunoSEQ multiplex PCR, lists solely in-frame clones and lacks some. Of about 580,000 clones listed, 98% are singletons. Source material: naive CD8+ T cells sorted from blood. The source is a man between 25 and 39 years old in good health. Both conserved end residues are trimmed from each CDR3. The size of a clone is reported for some rows only, either as once, few or many, or as a class for expanded clones.

clone size	V gene	CDR3 protein
NA	TRBV9	ASNAPKDGTKRVNEQF
NA	TRBV19	ASKASSSWGYEQY
NA	TRBV27	ASSFLDRDTNEQF
NA	TRBV29-1	SVLTSGNTNEQF
NA	TRBV7-9	ASSSIIYEQY
once	TRBV18	ASSPSTAGTGAYEQY
NA	TRBV7-2	ASSLSRPHTQY
NA	TRBV6-5	ASSYSTGGGDTQY
NA	TRBV4-1	ASSPNQRLGYEQY
once	TRBV27	ASSLYRPAGLGGQPQH
NA	TRBV15	ATTLQTGLNTEAF
NA	TRBV5-1	ASSFRRGYEQY
NA	TRBV7-6	ASSLGQGSGNTIY
NA	TRBV27	ASSTSGRLHEQY
NA	TRBV15	ATRDSSGYEQY
NA	TRBV25-1	ASTEDEADTQY
once	TRBV7-8	ASSPGVGFFETQY
NA	TRBV5-4	ASSLKGLGVETQY
NA	TRBV7-9	ASESGGQQY
NA	TRBV7-8	ASSYDRFSYEQY
NA	TRBV11-2	ASSLGGGLTYEQY
NA	TRBV27	ASSPSTSGSRQY
NA	TRBV29-1	SVDPPLQGFHTEAF
NA	TRBV27	ASSFTGGNEQY
NA	TRBV5-5	ASTPPGSYNEQF
NA	TRBV11-2	ASSLVLTGESPIYEQY
NA	TRBV10-3	AIRLRDESSYEQY
once	TRBV2	ASSEVWTGPTYEQY
NA	TRBV28	ASSPWNQPQH
NA	TRBV6-5	ASSYWGSNNEQF
NA	TRBV5-1	ASSLGVGYEQY
NA	TRBV27	ASSDGTSGRGEQF
once	TRBV27	ASRITGGYTEAF
once	TRBV27	ASSWTSTGELF
NA	TRBV28	ASWEGASNQPQH
NA	TRBV25-1	ASSDLLNRGLDEQY
NA	TRBV5-1	ASSLRGAPVTKETQY
NA	TRBV7-3	ASSASPSDNEQF
NA	TRBV2	ASSDRTSGRGIGELF
NA	TRBV4-3	ASSPGTGLSSYEQY
NA	TRBV30	ARTGTNEQF
NA	TRBV4-1	ASSRSGGQGFSTTSHAETQY
once	TRBV29-1	SAVITGAYEQY
NA	TRBV27	ASSLSGTGLSLRADTQY
NA	TRBV12-5	ASGLPDTGGCEKLF
NA	TRBV19	ASSMGAGVFNEQF
NA	TRBV5-8	ASANRDSATNEKLF
NA	TRBV7-8	ASSLELTGAYEQY
NA	TRBV15	ATSRDRLYGRTEAF
NA	TRBV6-1	ASSTMTGLDGYT
NA	TRBV27	ASSRIGHSQH
NA	TRBV29-1	SVTTSGSNEQY
NA	TRBV7-2	ASTGRPVWPGELF
NA	TRBV4-1	ASSQPTTEFEQY